Sequencing of this TCR beta chain was carried out in a study of cytomegalovirus exposure and HLA in healthy donors. The table lists this clone with a few counts. Its antigen is unidentified. The PCR used 60 Vbeta and 13 Jbeta primers. Only in-frame clones appear in the TCRdb table, and some are missing; sequencing was by immunoSEQ multiplex PCR. The repertoire holds 90,000 or so clones, with roughly 73% as singletons. Study findings and constraints: It is likely that the observed cluster of highly shared sequence variants was a sequencing artifact.

The sample consisted of PBMCs. The sequence was obtained from a boy younger than 18 in good health and CMV-seronegative.

The CDR3 DNA reads TGCGCCAGCAGTGACGGCGGGAATACCTACAATGAGCAGTTCTTC. Translating it yields CASSDGGNTYNEQFF. The chain links TRBV10-2 to TRBJ2-1; D possibly corresponds to TRBD2 (6 bases). The CDR3 is 15 residues long. Trimming removed 3 bases at V and 2 bases at J, with 11 bases between. Germline V gives CDR1 WSHSY, CDR2 SAAADI.